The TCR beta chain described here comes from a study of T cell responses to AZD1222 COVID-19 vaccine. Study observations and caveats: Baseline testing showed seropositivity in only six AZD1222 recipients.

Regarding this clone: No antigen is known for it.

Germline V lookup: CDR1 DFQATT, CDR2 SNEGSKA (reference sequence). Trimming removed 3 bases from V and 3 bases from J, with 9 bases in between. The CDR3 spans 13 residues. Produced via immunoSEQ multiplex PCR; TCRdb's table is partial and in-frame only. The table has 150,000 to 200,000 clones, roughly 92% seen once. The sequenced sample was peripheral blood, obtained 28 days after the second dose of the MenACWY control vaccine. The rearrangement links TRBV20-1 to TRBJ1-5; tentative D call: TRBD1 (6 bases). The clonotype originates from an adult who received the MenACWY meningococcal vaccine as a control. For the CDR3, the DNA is TGCAGTGCTAGTAGGGGACACAATCAGCCCCAGCATTTT. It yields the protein CSASRGHNQPQHF.